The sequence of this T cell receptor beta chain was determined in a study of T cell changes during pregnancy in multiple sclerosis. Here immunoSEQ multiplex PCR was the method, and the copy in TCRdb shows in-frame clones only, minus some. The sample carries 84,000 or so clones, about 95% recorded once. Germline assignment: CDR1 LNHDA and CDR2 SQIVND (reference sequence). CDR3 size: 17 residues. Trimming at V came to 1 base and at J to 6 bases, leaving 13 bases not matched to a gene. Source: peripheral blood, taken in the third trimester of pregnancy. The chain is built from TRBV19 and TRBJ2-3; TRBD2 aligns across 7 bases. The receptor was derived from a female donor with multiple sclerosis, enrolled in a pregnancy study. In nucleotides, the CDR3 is TGTGCCAGTAGTATAGCCTCTAGCGGCCTGCCGTTTGATACGCAGTATTTT. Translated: CASSIASSGLPFDTQYF.